This T cell receptor (beta chain) appears in the sequencing data of a study of PD-L1 blockade in urothelial cancer (dated by TCRdb to the late 2010s). With respect to the entire study: Every patient began therapy in about 2014 and was given atezolizumab 1,200 mg intravenously every 3 weeks. Blood samples were analyzed 3 weeks after the start of treatment (second dose) and 6 weeks after the start of treatment. An ECOG performance status of 0 or 1 was recorded for the patients, and 0 to 3 prior chemotherapy regimens had been received by the patients. Nine patients achieved durable clinical benefit and fewer than 25 did not. Somatic, immune and clinical correlates of response to PD-L1 blockade with atezolizumab in urothelial cancer were the focus of an exploratory multi-omic analysis. About nine tenths of the roughly 29 patients were identified as males with urothelial cancer of bladder origin, and a prior smoking history was reported by 18 of 29 patients. Whole exome sequencing and RNA sequencing of pretreatment tumors were performed alongside TCR sequencing in the same patients. Blood samples gave median yields of roughly 150,000 T cells and over 80,000 unique TCRs, along with a median clonality of about 0.084. Pretreatment blood TCR-seq was available for 30 or so patients, at least one posttreatment blood collection was obtained for around 24 patients, and tumor TCR-seq was available for around 24 patients. Progression-free survival longer than 6 months counted as durable clinical benefit, and TCR features were additionally tested against both progression-free and overall survival. Pretreatment tumor samples and matched peripheral blood, collected serially before and after atezolizumab treatment, underwent TCR sequencing. Overall study outcomes, separate from this receptor: At 3 weeks after the start of treatment, tumor-associated TCR clones in peripheral blood had expanded more in patients with durable benefit (n of about 20, p = 0.022). Because of the small sample size (n of about 30) and the many exploratory analyses performed, the results are intended to be regarded as hypothesis-generating. Improved progression-free and overall survival was found to be associated with pretreatment peripheral blood TCR clonality below the median.

The CDR3 starts with the cysteine, ends with the phenylalanine, and has 12 residues. Only the CDR3 DNA is retained, 36 bases long and in frame from the first base. CDR1 MNHEY and CDR2 SVGAGI were looked up in the germline V gene. The junction carries 11 bases between V and J, which are trimmed by 5 bases and 7 bases respectively. In the case of this clone: Its antigen has not been determined. No base qualities exist here, and no much larger clone lies one base off it.

What the time point label conveys for this sample: peripheral blood 6 weeks after treatment start. A cohort of approximately 30 patients with locally advanced or metastatic urothelial carcinoma, treated at Memorial Sloan Kettering on a trial protocol, was included. Peripheral blood mononuclear cells were collected from each patient pretreatment and during treatment, giving between 1 and 8 total time points per patient. The Qiagen DNeasy Blood extraction kit was used to purify genomic DNA from total PBMCs and from tumor samples. PBMCs were collected pretreatment and during treatment and were isolated and stored as previously described. To estimate absolute template abundance from read counts, synthetic TCR analog templates were spiked into each PCR. The immunoSEQ assay used bias-controlled V and J gene primers to amplify TCRbeta CDR3 regions from genomic DNA. Rearranged TCRbeta segments were sequenced at approximately 20X coverage. On the authors' methods: Clustering was used to correct sequencing errors, and CDR3s were annotated against IMGT to assign V, D and J genes. Downstream analyses used only productive TCRbeta rearrangements and left out out-of-frame or stop-codon sequences. Clonality was calculated as one minus the Shannon entropy normalized by the log of the number of unique productive sequences. Clones differing between time points or between blood and tumor were identified by Fisher's exact test with Benjamini-Hochberg correction at adjusted p below 0.01. TCRdb's version of the immuneACCESS table is confined to in-frame rearrangements and falls short of the full clone set. An unresolved V gene accounts for under half of the shortfall where checked; the remainder is of unknown origin. V and J calls and clone size are those listed in that table; D and trimming were worked out from the DNA. This sample comprises about 48,000 clones, 80% to 90% of them detected only once. Of the sample, approximately 8.8% falls within the top ten clones.

The specimen was PBMCs, collected around atezolizumab (anti-PD-L1) treatment. The source is a man in his sixties or seventies with urothelial cancer. This sequence uses TRBV6-5 and TRBJ1-1; a weak D assignment points to TRBD1 (6 bases agree). The bases read TGTGCCAGCAGTCCCACACAGGGTGAAGCTTTCTTT. This encodes CASSPTQGEAFF.